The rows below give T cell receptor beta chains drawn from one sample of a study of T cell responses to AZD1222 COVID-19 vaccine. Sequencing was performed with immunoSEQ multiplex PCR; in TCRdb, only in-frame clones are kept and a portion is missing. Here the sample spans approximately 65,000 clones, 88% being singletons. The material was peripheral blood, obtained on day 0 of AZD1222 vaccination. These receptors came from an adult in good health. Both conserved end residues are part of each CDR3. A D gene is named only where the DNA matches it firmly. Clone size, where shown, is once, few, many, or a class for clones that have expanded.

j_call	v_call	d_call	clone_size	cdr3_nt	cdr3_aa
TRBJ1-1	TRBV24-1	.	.	TGTGCCACCAGTGATTCCACAGGGTTCACTGAAGCTTTCTTT	CATSDSTGFTEAFF
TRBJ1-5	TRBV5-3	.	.	TGTGCCAGAGTACCCCAGGGTCCTTGGGATCAGCCCCAGCATTTT	CARVPQGPWDQPQHF
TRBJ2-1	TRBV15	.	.	TGTGCCACCAGCAGAGATGCCGCTAGCGCCAATGAGCAGTTCTTC	CATSRDAASANEQFF
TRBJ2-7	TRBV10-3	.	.	TGTGCCATCAGGGGGATCGGTTCCTACGAGCAGTACTTC	CAIRGIGSYEQYF
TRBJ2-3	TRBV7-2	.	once	TGTGCCAGCAGCTTATCGGGGAGCGGGCCCACAGATACGCAGTATTTT	CASSLSGSGPTDTQYF
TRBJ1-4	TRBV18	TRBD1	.	TGTGCCAGCTCACCGGAGGGACAGGGTCGAGCAACTAATGAAAAACTGTTTTTT	CASSPEGQGRATNEKLFF
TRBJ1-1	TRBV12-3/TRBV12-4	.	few	TGTGCCAGCAGTTTAGAGGGGCCTGAAGCTTTCTTT	CASSLEGPEAFF
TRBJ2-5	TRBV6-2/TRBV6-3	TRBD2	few	TGTGCCAGCAGTATACGGACTAGCGGGAGATTGGAGACCCAGTACTTC	CASSIRTSGRLETQYF
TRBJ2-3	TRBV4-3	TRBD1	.	TGCGCCAGCAGCCAAGACAGGGGGCGATCCGGAGTCACAGATACGCAGTATTTT	CASSQDRGRSGVTDTQYF
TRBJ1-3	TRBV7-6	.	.	TGTGCCAGCAGCCCCAGAACGGGTTCAGGAAACACCATATATTTT	CASSPRTGSGNTIYF
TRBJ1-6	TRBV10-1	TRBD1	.	TGCGCCAGCAGTTATGACAGGGATTCACCCCTCCACTTT	CASSYDRDSPLHF
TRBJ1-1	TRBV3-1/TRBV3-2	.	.	TGTGCCAGCAGCCAAGGACAGTGGAACACTGAAGCTTTCTTT	CASSQGQWNTEAFF
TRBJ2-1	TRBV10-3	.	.	TGTGCCATCAGTGATCAGGGAGGTCAAAATGAGCAGTTCTTC	CAISDQGGQNEQFF
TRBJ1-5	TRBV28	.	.	TGTGCCAGCAGTTTTGAGGCCCTGGAGCCCCAGCATTTT	CASSFEALEPQHF
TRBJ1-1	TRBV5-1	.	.	TGCGCCAGCAGCTTACAGACAGGACAAGCTTTCTTT	CASSLQTGQAFF
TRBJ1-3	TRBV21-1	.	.	TGTGCCAGCAGCAAAGATTGTGGGCCCTACTCTGGAAACACCATATATTTT	CASSKDCGPYSGNTIYF
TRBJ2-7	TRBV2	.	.	TGTGCCAGCAGTGACCCGGGGGAATCCTACGAGCAGTACTTC	CASSDPGESYEQYF
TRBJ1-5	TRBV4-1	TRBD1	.	TGCGCCAGCAGCCAAGTTGGGACAGATTATAGCAATCAGCCCCAGCATTTT	CASSQVGTDYSNQPQHF
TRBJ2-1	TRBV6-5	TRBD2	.	TGTGCCAGCAGTTACCTTCGACTAGCGGGATCCCATGAGCAGTTCTTC	CASSYLRLAGSHEQFF
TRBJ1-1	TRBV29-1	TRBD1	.	TGCAGCGTTCACAGGGGGCCGATCACTGAAGCTTTCTTT	CSVHRGPITEAFF
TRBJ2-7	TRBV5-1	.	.	TGCGCCAGCAGCTTGTTGTCGGGCAACTACGAGCAGTACTTC	CASSLLSGNYEQYF
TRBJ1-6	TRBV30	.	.	TGTGCCTGGAGTGTAAAGGGGAATTCACCCCTCCACTTT	CAWSVKGNSPLHF
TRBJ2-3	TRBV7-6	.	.	TGTGCCAGCAGCCCCAGCCTAACTAGCACAGATACGCAGTATTTT	CASSPSLTSTDTQYF
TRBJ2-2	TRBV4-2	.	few	TGTGCCAGCAGCCAAGGTTCTCGGGGGAACACCGGGGAGCTGTTTTTT	CASSQGSRGNTGELFF
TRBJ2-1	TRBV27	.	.	TGTGCCAGCAGTTTACGGGCCTTTTTAACCCATGAGCAGTTCTTC	CASSLRAFLTHEQFF
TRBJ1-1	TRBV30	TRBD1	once	TGTGCCTGGAGTTCTCGGGGAACAGGGGTGGGCACTGAAGCTTTCTTT	CAWSSRGTGVGTEAFF
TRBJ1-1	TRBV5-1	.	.	TGCGCCAGCAGCTTACAAGAACTGGTAACTGAAGCTTTCTTT	CASSLQELVTEAFF
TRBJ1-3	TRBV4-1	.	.	TGCGCCAGCAGTCTCGGGCGGGGGCCTGGAAACACCATATATTTT	CASSLGRGPGNTIYF
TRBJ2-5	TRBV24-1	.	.	TGTGCCACCAGTGATTTCCGAGGTGCGGGAGAGACCCAGTACTTC	CATSDFRGAGETQYF
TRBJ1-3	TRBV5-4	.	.	TGTGCCAGCACCAGAAGGGGGGAGGGAGACACCATATATTTT	CASTRRGEGDTIYF
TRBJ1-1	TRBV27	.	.	TGTGCCAGCAGAGCGGGGGCAGCCGAAGCTTTCTTT	CASRAGAAEAFF
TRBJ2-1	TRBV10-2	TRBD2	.	TGCGCCAGCATAGTCGGGACTAGCGGGAGAGGTGAGCAGTTCTTC	CASIVGTSGRGEQFF
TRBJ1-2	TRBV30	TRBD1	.	TGTGCCTGGACCCTGACAGGGCGCAGGAATGGCTACACCTTC	CAWTLTGRRNGYTF
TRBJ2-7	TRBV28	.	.	TGTGCCAGCAGTTTGAACAGGGTGCCCTACGAGCAGTACTTC	CASSLNRVPYEQYF
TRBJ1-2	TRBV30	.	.	TGTGCCTGGAGTCGCCGGGGAGGGATACTCAACTATGGCTACACCTTC	CAWSRRGGILNYGYTF
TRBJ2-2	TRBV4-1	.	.	TGCGCCAGCAGAACTAGCACCGGGGAGCTGTTTTTT	CASRTSTGELFF
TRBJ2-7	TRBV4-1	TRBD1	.	TGCGCCAGCAGCCACCCCCTCCGGGACAGGGGGCTCGAGCAGTACTTC	CASSHPLRDRGLEQYF
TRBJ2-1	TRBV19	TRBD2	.	TGTGCCAGTAGTATCACTATCGGCGGGAGGGCATACAATGAGCAGTTCTTC	CASSITIGGRAYNEQFF
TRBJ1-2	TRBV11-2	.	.	TGTGCCAGCAGCCCCCAGGGAAATAACTATGGCTACACCTTC	CASSPQGNNYGYTF
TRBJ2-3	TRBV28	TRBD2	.	TGTGCCAGCAGTTTTGTTGCGGGAGTTTTAGATACGCAGTATTTT	CASSFVAGVLDTQYF
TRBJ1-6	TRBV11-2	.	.	TGTGCCAGCAGCCGGGGGGCCGCGGCGCCCTATAATTCACCCCTCCACTTT	CASSRGAAAPYNSPLHF
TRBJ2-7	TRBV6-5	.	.	TGTGCCAGCGGCCAAGAGTACGAGCAGTACTTC	CASGQEYEQYF
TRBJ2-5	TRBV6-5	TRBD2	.	TGTGCCAGCAGGAGGACTAGCGGGAGATTAGAGACCCAGTACTTC	CASRRTSGRLETQYF
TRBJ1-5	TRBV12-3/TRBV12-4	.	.	TGTGCCAGCAGGGACTCCAGCAATCAGCCCCAGCATTTT	CASRDSSNQPQHF
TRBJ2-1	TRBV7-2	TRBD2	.	TGTGCCAGCAGCTTAGCCCCCCGGACTAGCGGGAGGGCTCAAAATGAGCAGTTCTTC	CASSLAPRTSGRAQNEQFF
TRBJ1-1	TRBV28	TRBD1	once	TGTGCCAGCAGTCCATGGACAGGAGGCACTGAAGCTTTCTTT	CASSPWTGGTEAFF
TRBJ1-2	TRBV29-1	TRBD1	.	TGCAGCGCTGGGACAGTTTATGGCTACACCTTC	CSAGTVYGYTF
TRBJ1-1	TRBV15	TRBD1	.	TGTGCCACGAAACAGGGGCTGGGAACTGAAGCTTTCTTT	CATKQGLGTEAFF
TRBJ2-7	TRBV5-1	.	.	TGCGCCAGCAGCTTGGCCTCGGGGGTCAACTACGAGCAGTACTTC	CASSLASGVNYEQYF
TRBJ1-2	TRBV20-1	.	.	TGCAGTGCATACTCGGGGGGCTACACCTTC	CSAYSGGYTF
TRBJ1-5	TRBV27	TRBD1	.	TGTGCCAGCAGAGCGGACAGGGGCAATCAGCCCCAGCATTTT	CASRADRGNQPQHF
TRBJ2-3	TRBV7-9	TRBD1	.	TGTGCCAGCAGCTTGGGGGCCCGGGGACAGGGGTTTTCCACAGATACGCAGTATTTT	CASSLGARGQGFSTDTQYF
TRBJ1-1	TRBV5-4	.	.	TGTGCCAGCAGCTTGGAAAGGCGTACTGAAGCTTTCTTT	CASSLERRTEAFF
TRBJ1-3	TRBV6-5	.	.	TGTGCCAGCAGTTTAGACAGTTTCTCTGGAAACACCATATATTTT	CASSLDSFSGNTIYF
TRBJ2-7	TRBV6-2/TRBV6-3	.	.	TGTGCCAGCAGTTACGGGGGAGGTTCAGGAGAGCAGTACTTC	CASSYGGGSGEQYF
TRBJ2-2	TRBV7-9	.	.	TGTGCCAGCAGCCCCGGTCGGCTATCAGGTGGCGGGGAGCTGTTTTTT	CASSPGRLSGGGELFF
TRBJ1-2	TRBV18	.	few	TGTGCCAGCTCCCTCTCCAACTCTGGCTACACCTTC	CASSLSNSGYTF
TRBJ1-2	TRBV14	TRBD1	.	TGTGCCAGCAGCACGGGACAGGTCGGGGGCTATGGCTACACCTTC	CASSTGQVGGYGYTF
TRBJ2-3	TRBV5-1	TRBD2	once	TGCGCCAGCAGCCCTGGGCGGGGGAACACAGATACGCAGTATTTT	CASSPGRGNTDTQYF